This TCR beta chain stems from a study of blood T cell repertoires in COVID-19. Some clones are missing from TCRdb's copy, which holds only in-frame ones; the method was immunoSEQ multiplex PCR. The table lists around 170,000 clones, around 84% of them singletons. The CDR3 totals 12 residues. Germline CDR1 and CDR2: MDHEN and SYDVKM. Deletions cut 9 bases from V and 5 bases from J, with 13 bases between. The TCR sequence derives from a woman aged 45-65 years who had recovered from COVID-19. V usage is TRBV28 and J usage is TRBJ1-2, with a possible D match to TRBD1 (5 bases). The specimen sequenced was PBMCs or T cells enriched from blood (not recorded which). CDR3: CASTKGVYGYTF. The CDR3 coding sequence is TGTGCCAGTACCAAAGGGGTTTATGGCTACACCTTC.